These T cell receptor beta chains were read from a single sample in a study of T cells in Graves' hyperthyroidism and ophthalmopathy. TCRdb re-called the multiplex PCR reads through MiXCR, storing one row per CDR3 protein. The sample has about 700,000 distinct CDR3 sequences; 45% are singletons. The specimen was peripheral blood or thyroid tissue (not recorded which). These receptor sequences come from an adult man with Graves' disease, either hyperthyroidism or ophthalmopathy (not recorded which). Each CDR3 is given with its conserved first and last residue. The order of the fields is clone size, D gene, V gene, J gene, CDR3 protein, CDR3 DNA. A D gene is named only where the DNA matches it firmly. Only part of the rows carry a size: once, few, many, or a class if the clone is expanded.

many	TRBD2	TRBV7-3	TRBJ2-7	CASSSLAGSSYEQYF	TGTGCCAGCAGCTCACTAGCGGGTAGCTCCTACGAGCAGTACTTC
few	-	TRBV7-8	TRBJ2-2	CASSQVPGSRPGELFF	TGTGCCAGCAGCCAAGTACCGGGATCTCGCCCGGGGGAGCTGTTTTTT
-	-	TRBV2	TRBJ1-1	CASRPGTTVNTEAFF	TGTGCCAGCAGACCAGGGACCACTGTGAACACTGAAGCTTTCTTT
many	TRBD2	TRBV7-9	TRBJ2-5	CASSLGLAGKETQYF	TGTGCCAGCAGCTTAGGGCTAGCGGGGAAAGAGACCCAGTACTTC
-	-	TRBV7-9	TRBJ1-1	CASSQGVIEAFF	TGTGCCAGCAGTCAAGGGGTCATAGAAGCTTTCTTT
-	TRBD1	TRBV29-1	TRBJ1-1	CSQGQGNTEAFF	TGCAGCCAGGGACAGGGGAACACTGAAGCTTTCTTT
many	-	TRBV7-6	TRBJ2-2	CASSRLGYTGELFF	TGTGCCAGCAGCCGACTAGGGTACACCGGGGAGCTGTTTTTT
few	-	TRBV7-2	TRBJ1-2	CASSEGFPEPNYGYTF	TGTGCCAGCAGCGAAGGGTTTCCAGAGCCTAACTATGGCTACACCTTC
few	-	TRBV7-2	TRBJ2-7	CASSLYGNYEQYF	TGTGCCAGCAGCTTATACGGAAACTACGAGCAGTACTTC
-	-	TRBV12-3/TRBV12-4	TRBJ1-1	CANSRQSDFKAFF	TGTGCCAACTCTCGACAAAGCGATTTTAAAGCTTTCTTT
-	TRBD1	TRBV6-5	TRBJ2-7	CASSQSAGGLDEQYF	TGTGCCAGCAGCCAATCGGCAGGGGGCCTGGACGAGCAGTACTTC
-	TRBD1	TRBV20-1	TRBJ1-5	CSASLGQGTQPQHF	TGCAGTGCTAGTCTGGGACAGGGTACTCAGCCCCAGCATTTT
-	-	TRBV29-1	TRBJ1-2	CSVVRGAASAGYTF	TGCAGCGTTGTTCGGGGGGCGGCGAGTGCGGGCTACACCTTC